The present entry profiles one TCR beta chain with its context. The target of this receptor is not known. No much larger clonotype is one base removed from it; base qualities were not supplied. Library prep was done by the immunoSEQ multiplex PCR assay. The multiplex PCR relied on a mix of 60 forward primers for TCR Vbeta segments and 13 reverse primers for TCR Jbeta segments. The CDR3 region of rearranged TCR beta genes was amplified from genomic DNA by a multiplex PCR assay. The Illumina HiSeq System was used to sequence the amplified TCR beta libraries as 87-base-pair reads. In the original analysis: A later analysis tallied around 87 million unique TCR beta chains across the 640 or so repertoires, and some 12 million of those chains were shared by two or more donors. To remove PCR and sequencing errors, raw reads were error-corrected and collapsed into unique sequences using a nearest-neighbor algorithm that merged closely related sequences. CDR3 sequences were aligned to IMGT reference sequences to assign V, D and J gene segments. For a sequence to be retained, a match of at least six nucleotides was required to both a V gene segment and a J gene segment. Rearrangements were called productive when the CDR3 lacked stop codons and stayed in frame with V and J; all others were non-productive. Following IMGT convention, CDR3 was defined as the stretch from the second conserved V-encoded cysteine to the conserved J-encoded phenylalanine. The earlier analysis of about 610 of the donors excluded sequences that lacked an unambiguous match to a single V gene segment. An earlier analysis of roughly 590 of the donors called V segments functional above 56.7% productive rearrangements and segregating when the between-donor standard deviation exceeded 5%. A statistical classification framework was built to diagnose cytomegalovirus status from the catalog of TCR beta chain sequences. V and J gene assignment, in a later analysis, came from comparing TCR nucleotide sequences with IMGT/GENE-DB human TR gene sequences. The TCRdist pipeline was used in a later analysis to assign CDR3 sequences and most-parsimonious VDJ recombination scenarios. In a later analysis, each TCR beta chain was defined by its CDR3 amino acid sequence together with its V-gene family, and reads lacking a unique V-gene family were excluded. A later analysis removed over 500 highly shared, low-generation-probability nucleotide sequences to deal with suspected cross-contamination and a sequencing artifact. A later analysis calculated a clonal expansion index for each public chain from normalized within-repertoire ranks of inferred template counts. A later analysis computed generation probabilities with a VDJ recombination model fitted to out-of-frame rearrangements, and checked the results against IGoR. Hypergeometric tests were used in a later analysis to score TCR-TCR, TCR-HLA and TCR-CMV co-occurrence, with a repertoire-size bias correction applied to the TCR pairs. To estimate false discovery rates, a later analysis permuted the HLA or CMV assignments 20 times. In a later analysis, co-occurring TCRs were grouped using DBSCAN, with TCRdist sequence similarity added in when clustering inside HLA-allele-positive subsets. Co-occurrence clustering excluded repertoires with fewer than 30,000 or more than 120,000 public chains, plus five with anomalous nucleotide sharing. TCRdb's version of the immuneACCESS table is confined to in-frame rearrangements and falls short of the full clone set. An unresolved V gene accounts for under half of the shortfall where checked; the remainder is of unknown origin. V, J and clone size reflect that table, while D and trimming were determined from the DNA. A total of around 180,000 clones appear in this sample, about 80% of them only once. The ten largest clonotypes hold 6% to 7.5% of the sample.

The data derive from a study of cytomegalovirus exposure and HLA in healthy donors (dated by TCRdb to about 2017). For context, the study as a whole: According to an earlier analysis of 450 to 650 of the donors, 150 million to 200 million T cells yielded 90 million to 130 million unique TCR beta sequences and approximately 300 Gb of sequence data. An early release that covered more than 550 HLA-typed donors contained approximately 320 gigabases of sequencing data and 70 million to 100 million unique TCR sequences. The genetic ancestry cluster associated with self-reported Caucasian donors included around four fifths of the roughly 380 genotyped donors. The aim of the study was to test whether cataloging public T cell receptors could identify signatures of past pathogen exposure. The study used immunosequencing to profile the T cell repertoires of 670 or so subjects and linked those repertoires to cytomegalovirus serostatus. Along with the approximately 700-subject first cohort, a separate validation cohort of around 120 different subjects was used. High-throughput TCR immunosequencing, statistical association of individual TCRs with disease status, and machine learning were combined to predict cytomegalovirus infection status. To study patterns of TCR occurrence, a later analysis re-analyzed previously published TCR beta repertoires from 600 to 750 donors and added high-resolution HLA genotyping. In the later analysis, no new phenotypic data were used to find candidate immune exposures; instead, reliance was placed on TCR beta sequences and their occurrence across donors. An earlier analysis of several hundred of the donors applied high-throughput TCR beta sequencing to assess whether each TCR beta V gene segment acted as functional or pseudogenic. Donor age, sex, ethnicity and CMV serostatus were compiled together with the repertoire data. In a later genetic analysis, genome-wide SNP genotypes for about 65% of the roughly 700 donors were used, and that subset was treated as a discovery cohort. All discovery cohort repertoires had been generated on a single sequencing platform. Both class I and class II loci were covered by HLA typing, at four-digit resolution. The number of donors typed differed by locus, with about 629-640 for A, B, C, DRB1 and DQB1, around 520 for DQA1, nearly 610 for DPA1, and about 450 for DPB1. Roughly 5 DR-DQ haplotypes were handled as single units for association and clustering because linkage in the cohort was strong. On average, around 230,000 unique TCR beta nucleotide sequences were sequenced per donor among 350 to 400 genotyped donors of the cohort, with about 19% of those sequences being non-productive. Broad study findings and their caveats: In a later analysis, HLA-associated TCR beta chains showed more clonal expansion and lower generation probabilities than non-associated chains that were equally common. A cluster of highly shared sequence variants was judged likely to represent a technical artifact of the sequencing pipeline. A few of the identified cytomegalovirus-associated TCR beta chains were confirmed in vitro to be specific for cytomegalovirus antigens. Because counts were too low, seventeen rarely observed V segments, including chromosome 9 orphons, were left out of the earlier analysis of a few hundred of the donors. According to a later analysis, most CMV-associated TCR beta chains appeared to be HLA-restricted, and the HLA associations seemed to be driven largely by CMV exposure. Immune exposure information for the cohort was limited to CMV serostatus. When HLA alleles, especially DR and DQ, strongly co-occurred, TCR associations were difficult to assign to individual alleles. The study gave a list of about 160 TCR beta chains associated with cytomegalovirus. This cohort had only TCR beta chains sequenced, and the lack of alpha or paired-chain data limited which features could be detected. In both the original and validation cohorts, the classifier was reported to diagnose cytomegalovirus status with high specificity and sensitivity. Several of the top co-occurrence clusters appeared to be linked to parvovirus B19, influenza, CMV and Epstein-Barr virus, according to a later analysis. In a later genetic analysis, a missense DCLRE1C variant was associated with V-gene and J-gene trimming of TCR beta chains, and the association was replicated in an independent cohort. Because the 87-base-pair reads could not distinguish some IMGT-functional V segments, including TRBV6-2 and TRBV6-3, those segments were excluded. Correlated functional status among segregating V segments might be attributable to linkage disequilibrium, but an unknown experimental factor could not be ruled out. While some public TCRs were present in many individuals, most TCR sequences turned up only very rarely across donors. The authors suggested that the approach could potentially be generalized to other disease states and immunological phenotypes. In a later analysis, the rate of TCR association differed among HLA loci, with DRB1 alleles having the most associated TCRs and HLA-C alleles having the fewest. At a false discovery rate of 0.05, a later analysis linked about 16,000 TCR beta sequences to specific HLA alleles. In an earlier analysis of fewer than 700 of the donors, most TCR beta V segments appeared in productive rearrangements about 87% or about 30% of the time, broadly matching IMGT annotations. A further reported finding was that TCR beta sequences accurately predicted the HLA-A and HLA-B alleles for most subjects in the first cohort. Because some donors lacked HLA typing at each locus, the association tests relied only on the typed subset. A later genetic analysis reported fewer N-insertions in productive TCRs among donors in an Asian-associated ancestry cluster than the roughly 650-donor mean. Presence/absence analyses assumed roughly uniform sequencing depth across donors, an assumption that may not hold.

CDR1 and CDR2 are drawn from the germline V gene (reference sequence): LNHNV, YYDKDF. Inclusive of the bounding cysteine and phenylalanine, the CDR3 is 16 residues long. Left in the record is the CDR3 DNA by itself, 48 bases read in frame from the first base. Trimming removed 4 bases from V and 5 bases from J; the gene matches leave 14 bases unexplained. The cohort consisted of some 670 healthy bone marrow donors. At the time of sampling, all cohort members were nominally healthy, though unrecorded immune exposures were likely present. The donor tested CMV seropositive, placing the donor among the approximately 310 seropositive members of the cohort. A peripheral blood sample was collected from each donor, and TCR beta sequencing was performed on peripheral blood mononuclear cells. Genomic DNA extraction from the blood cell samples was performed with the Qiagen DNeasy Blood Extraction Kit.

Sequencing was carried out using PBMCs. Here the chain combines TRBV15 and TRBJ2-7; 7 nucleotides in the junction match TRBD1. The TCR sequence derives from a young man in good health and CMV-seropositive. The base sequence is TGTGCCACCAGCACGGGAATAGACAGGGTCAGGAACGAGCAGTACTTC. Protein translation: CATSTGIDRVRNEQYF.